This T cell receptor beta chain was sequenced during a study of beta chain bispecific antibodies for T cell cancers (dated by TCRdb to about 2021). Some background on the complete study: After T cells from healthy donors were cocultured with bispecific antibodies and T cell leukemia lines, the researchers used TRBV sequencing of the cells that survived to measure how much each TRBV family was depleted. On the cell surface, TRBV12 (TRBV12-3) was expressed by Jurkat cells, whereas TRBV5-5 was expressed by HPB-ALL cells. The full study reports these points: Cross-reactivity of the anti-TRBV5-5 antibody with TRBV5-6 was attributed to high sequence similarity between the two genes. Every sequenced sample contained a mix of leukemia cell line cells and normal T cells, and most targeted TRBV signal came from the leukemia cells rather than from the normal T cells.

V is cut back by 0 bases and J by 6 bases, with 9 bases in the junction unmatched. The CDR3, from cysteine to phenylalanine, totals 16 residues. The retained sequence is limited to the CDR3, 48 bases, with the frame set at the first base. The germline V gene (reference sequence) provides CDR1 DFQATT and CDR2 SNEGSKA. T cells were expanded from blood mononuclear cells for around 3 days using either anti-CD3 antibody OKT3 or CD3/CD28 Dynabeads. The culture conditions for expanded T cells were RPMI 1640 plus 10% fetal bovine serum, recombinant human IL-2 (about 90 IU/ml) and IL-7 (5 ng/ml). Cocultures combined some 5 x 10^4 normal T cells with some 5 x 10^4 target cells and bispecific antibody in around 99 ul, incubated more than 15 hours at 37°C. Every bispecific antibody was made of two single-chain variable fragments, expressed in a single-chain diabody format carrying a His tag. Effector T cells came from healthy human donors; peripheral blood mononuclear cells were isolated from leukapheresis samples by Ficoll density gradient centrifugation.

The sample holds many counts of this clonotype. The target of this receptor is not known. No base quality values were provided; no much bigger clone lies one nucleotide off. Libraries incorporated unique molecular identifier barcodes, which were used to quantify clonotypes. Qiagen AllPrep DNA/RNA Micro kits were used to isolate total RNA, and an Agilent TapeStation was used to check RNA quality. TCR beta libraries were built by 5' RACE: cDNA synthesis followed by two PCR steps using TCR beta constant-region gene-specific primers. Sequencing of the TCR beta libraries was done on an Illumina MiSeq platform. Per the authors' processing: MIGEC, MiXCR and VDJtools were used for read processing. Clonotype frequency was calculated as the fraction of unique molecular identifiers assigned to a given clonotype among all unique molecular identifiers in the sample. Nonfunctional TRBV genes classified in IMGT as pseudogenes or open reading frames, for example TRBV1, TRBV12-1 and TRBV21, were left out. TCRdb reworked the public reads: Q25 trimming with fastp, MiXCR clone assembly, productive beta chains retained. Each entry is one CDR3 protein sequence, shown with its most common DNA and genes. The V and J calls and clone size are TCRdb's, not the authors'. The sample table lists about 18,000 distinct CDR3 sequences, approximately 2% of them with a count of one. Around 7% of the sample belongs to the ten largest clones.

Sequenced material: healthy donor T cells cultured with leukemia cells. The chain is made from TRBV20-1 and TRBJ2-2, with TRBD2 matching 8 junction bases. The clonotype comes from a human donor in good health. Some clones in this sample may be carry-over from other donors' samples. The CDR3 reads CSARDPRRGDPGELFF. The base sequence is TGCAGTGCTAGAGATCCCCGGCGGGGGGACCCCGGGGAGCTGTTTTTT.